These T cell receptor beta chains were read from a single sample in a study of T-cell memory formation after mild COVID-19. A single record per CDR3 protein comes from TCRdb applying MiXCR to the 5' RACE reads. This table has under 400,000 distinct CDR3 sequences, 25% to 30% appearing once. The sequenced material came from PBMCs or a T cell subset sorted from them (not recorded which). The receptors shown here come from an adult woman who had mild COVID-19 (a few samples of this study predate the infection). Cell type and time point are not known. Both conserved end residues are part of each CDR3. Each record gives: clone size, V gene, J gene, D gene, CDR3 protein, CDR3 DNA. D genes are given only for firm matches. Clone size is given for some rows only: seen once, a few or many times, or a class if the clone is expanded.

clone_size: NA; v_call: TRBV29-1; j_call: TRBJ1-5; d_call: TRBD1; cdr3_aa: CSVLTGTGVFAQHF; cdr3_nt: TGCAGCGTCCTAACCGGGACAGGGGTTTTTGCCCAGCATTTT
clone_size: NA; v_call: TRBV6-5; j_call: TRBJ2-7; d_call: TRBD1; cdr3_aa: CASSHSGGFSREQYF; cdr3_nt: TGTGCCAGCAGCCATTCAGGGGGTTTCTCGCGTGAGCAGTACTTC
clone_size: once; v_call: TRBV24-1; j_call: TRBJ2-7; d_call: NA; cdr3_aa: CATSDLPGHPYEQYF; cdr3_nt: TGTGCCACCAGTGATTTGCCGGGACACCCCTACGAGCAGTACTTC
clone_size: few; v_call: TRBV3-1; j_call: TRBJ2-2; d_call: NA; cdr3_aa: CASSPAVRTGELFF; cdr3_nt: TGTGCCAGCAGCCCGGCCGTGCGCACCGGGGAGCTGTTTTTT
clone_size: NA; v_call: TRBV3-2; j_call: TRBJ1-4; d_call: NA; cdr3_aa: CASSRDRAPTNEKLFF; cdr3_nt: TGTGCCAGCAGCAGGGACAGGGCGCCAACTAATGAAAAACTGTTTTTT
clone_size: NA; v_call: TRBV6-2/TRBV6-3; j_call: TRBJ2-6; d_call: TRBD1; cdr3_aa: CASGKGQGGAGANVLTF; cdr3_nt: TGTGCCAGCGGGAAGGGACAGGGGGGTGCTGGGGCCAACGTCCTGACTTTC
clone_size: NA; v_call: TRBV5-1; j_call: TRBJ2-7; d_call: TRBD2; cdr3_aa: CASRLAALYEQYF; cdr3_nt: TGCGCCAGCAGGCTAGCGGCCCTCTACGAGCAGTACTTC
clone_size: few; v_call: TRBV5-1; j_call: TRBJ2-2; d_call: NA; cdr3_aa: CASSLDIRNTGELFF; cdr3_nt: TGCGCCAGCAGCTTGGACATTAGGAACACCGGGGAGCTGTTTTTT
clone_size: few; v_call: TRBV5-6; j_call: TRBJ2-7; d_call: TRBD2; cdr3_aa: CASSLRAGRDEQYF; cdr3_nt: TGTGCCAGCAGCTTACGAGCGGGGCGGGACGAGCAGTACTTC
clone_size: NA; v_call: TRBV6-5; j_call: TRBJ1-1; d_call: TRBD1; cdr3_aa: CASSGGYGTGGTEAFF; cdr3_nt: TGTGCCAGCAGTGGTGGGTATGGTACAGGGGGCACTGAAGCTTTCTTT
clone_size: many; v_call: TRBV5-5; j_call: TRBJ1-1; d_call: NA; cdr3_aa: CASSPPGTVNTEAFF; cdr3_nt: TGTGCCAGCAGCCCCCCCGGGACGGTGAACACTGAAGCTTTCTTT
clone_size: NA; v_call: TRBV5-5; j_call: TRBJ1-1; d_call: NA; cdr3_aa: CASSLLGSLGTEAFF; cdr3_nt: TGTGCCAGCAGCTTGTTGGGCTCCCTGGGCACTGAAGCTTTCTTT
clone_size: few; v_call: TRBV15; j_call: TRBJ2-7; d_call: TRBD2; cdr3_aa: CATSRERLAGGIDEQYF; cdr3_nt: TGTGCCACCAGCAGAGAGAGACTAGCGGGAGGGATCGACGAGCAGTACTTC
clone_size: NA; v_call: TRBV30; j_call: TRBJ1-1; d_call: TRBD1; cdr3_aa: CAWRTFLIMDRGNTEAFF; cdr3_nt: TGTGCCTGGAGGACCTTCTTAATTATGGACAGGGGGAACACTGAAGCTTTCTTT
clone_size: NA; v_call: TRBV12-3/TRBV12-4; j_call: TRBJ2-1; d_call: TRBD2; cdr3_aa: CASSWIAGSNEQFF; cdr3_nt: TGTGCCAGCAGTTGGATAGCGGGAAGCAATGAGCAGTTCTTC
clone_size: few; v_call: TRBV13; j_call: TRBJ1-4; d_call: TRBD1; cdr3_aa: CASSLRQGPPLNEKLFF; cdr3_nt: TGTGCCAGCAGCCTACGACAGGGGCCTCCCTTAAATGAAAAACTGTTTTTT
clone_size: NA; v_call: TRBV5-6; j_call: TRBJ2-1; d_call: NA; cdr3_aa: CASSLMGNNEQFF; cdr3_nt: TGTGCCAGCAGTTTGATGGGGAACAATGAGCAGTTCTTC
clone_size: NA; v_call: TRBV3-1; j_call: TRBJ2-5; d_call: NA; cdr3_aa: CASVDERAQETQYF; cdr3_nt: TGTGCCAGCGTCGATGAGCGGGCACAAGAGACCCAGTACTTC
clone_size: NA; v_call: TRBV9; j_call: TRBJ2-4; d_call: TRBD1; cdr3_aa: CASSARQGGNIQYF; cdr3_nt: TGTGCCAGCAGCGCACGACAGGGGGGCAACATTCAGTACTTC
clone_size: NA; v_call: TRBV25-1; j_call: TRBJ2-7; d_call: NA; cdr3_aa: CASRDPGTHEQYF; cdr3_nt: TGTGCCAGCAGGGATCCAGGGACGCACGAGCAGTACTTC
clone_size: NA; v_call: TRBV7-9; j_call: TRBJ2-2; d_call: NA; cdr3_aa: CASSLRGSFTGELFF; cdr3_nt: TGTGCCAGCAGCTTAAGGGGAAGTTTCACCGGGGAGCTGTTTTTT
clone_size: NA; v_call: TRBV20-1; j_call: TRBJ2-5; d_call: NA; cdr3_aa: CTARRVGYQETQYF; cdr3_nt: TGCACCGCTCGGAGGGTGGGGTACCAAGAGACCCAGTACTTC
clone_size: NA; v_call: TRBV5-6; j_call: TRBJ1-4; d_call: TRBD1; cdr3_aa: CASSLQGVNEKLFF; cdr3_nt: TGTGCCAGCAGCTTGCAGGGGGTAAATGAAAAACTGTTTTTT
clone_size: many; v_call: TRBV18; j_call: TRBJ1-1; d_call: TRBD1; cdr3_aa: CASSLQGANTEAFF; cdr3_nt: TGTGCCAGCTCACTTCAGGGGGCGAACACTGAAGCTTTCTTT
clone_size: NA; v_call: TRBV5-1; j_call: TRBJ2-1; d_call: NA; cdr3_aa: CASSHGTARTLGNEQFF; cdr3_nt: TGCGCCAGCAGCCACGGGACTGCCAGGACCTTGGGCAATGAGCAGTTCTTC
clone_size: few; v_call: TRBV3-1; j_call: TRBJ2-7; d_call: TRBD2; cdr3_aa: CASSQRGTKRYEQYF; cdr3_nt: TGTGCCAGCAGCCAAAGAGGGACTAAGCGTTACGAGCAGTACTTC
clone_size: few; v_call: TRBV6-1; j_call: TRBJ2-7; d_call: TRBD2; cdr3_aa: CASSDGLVVSYEQYF; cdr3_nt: TGTGCCAGCAGTGACGGACTAGTCGTCTCCTACGAGCAGTACTTC
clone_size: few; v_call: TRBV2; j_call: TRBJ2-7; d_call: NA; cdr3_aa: CASSFDQTYEQYF; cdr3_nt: TGTGCCAGCAGTTTCGACCAAACCTACGAGCAGTACTTC
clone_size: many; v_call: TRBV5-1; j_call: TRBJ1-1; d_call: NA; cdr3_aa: CASSLEPGDTEAFF; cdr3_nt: TGCGCCAGCAGCTTGGAACCCGGGGACACTGAAGCTTTCTTT
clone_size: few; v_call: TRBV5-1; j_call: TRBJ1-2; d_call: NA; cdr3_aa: CASSLMGRDGYTF; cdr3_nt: TGCGCCAGCAGCTTAATGGGCAGGGATGGCTACACCTTC
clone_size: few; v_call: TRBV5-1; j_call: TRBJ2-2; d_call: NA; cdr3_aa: CASSPIFRGNTGELFF; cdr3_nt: TGCGCCAGCAGCCCAATCTTCAGGGGGAACACCGGGGAGCTGTTTTTT
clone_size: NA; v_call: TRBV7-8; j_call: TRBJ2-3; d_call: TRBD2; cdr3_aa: CASSLSGGALDTQYF; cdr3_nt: TGTGCCAGCAGCCTTAGCGGGGGGGCCTTAGATACGCAGTATTTT
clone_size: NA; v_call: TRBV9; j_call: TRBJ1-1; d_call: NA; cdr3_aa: CASTGGPTNTEAFF; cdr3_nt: TGTGCCAGCACGGGGGGGCCTACGAACACTGAAGCTTTCTTT
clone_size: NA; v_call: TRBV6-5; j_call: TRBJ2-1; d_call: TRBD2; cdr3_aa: CASSYLLAGRSYNEQFF; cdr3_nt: TGTGCCAGCAGTTACCTTCTAGCGGGAAGATCCTACAATGAGCAGTTCTTC
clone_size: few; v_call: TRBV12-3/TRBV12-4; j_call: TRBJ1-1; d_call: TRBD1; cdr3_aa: CASSRTGGTTEAFF; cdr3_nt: TGTGCCAGCAGCCGGACAGGGGGGACCACTGAAGCTTTCTTT
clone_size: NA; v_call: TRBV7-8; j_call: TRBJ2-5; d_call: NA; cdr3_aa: CASSFTDITQYF; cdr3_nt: TGTGCCAGCAGCTTCACTGACATAACCCAGTACTTC
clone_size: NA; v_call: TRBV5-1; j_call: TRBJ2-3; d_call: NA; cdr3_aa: CASSLEGAASTDTQYF; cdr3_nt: TGCGCCAGCAGCTTGGAGGGTGCCGCTAGCACAGATACGCAGTATTTT
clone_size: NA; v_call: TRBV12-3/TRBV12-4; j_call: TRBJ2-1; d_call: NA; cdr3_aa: CASSSGLGTYNEQFF; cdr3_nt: TGTGCCAGCAGTTCGGGATTGGGTACCTACAATGAGCAGTTCTTC
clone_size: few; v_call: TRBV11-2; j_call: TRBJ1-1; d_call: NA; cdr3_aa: CASSPPSVNTEAFF; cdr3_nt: TGTGCCAGCAGCCCCCCCTCGGTGAACACTGAAGCTTTCTTT
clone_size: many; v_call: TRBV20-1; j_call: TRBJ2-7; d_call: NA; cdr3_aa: CSAPWQGEQYF; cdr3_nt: TGCAGTGCCCCCTGGCAGGGGGAGCAGTACTTC
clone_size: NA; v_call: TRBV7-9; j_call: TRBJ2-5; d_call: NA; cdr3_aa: CASSLILGETQYF; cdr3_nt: TGTGCCAGCAGCTTAATCTTGGGGGAGACCCAGTACTTC
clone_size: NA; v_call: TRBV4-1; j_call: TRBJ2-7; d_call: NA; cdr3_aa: CASSPSVARYEQYF; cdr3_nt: TGCGCCAGCAGCCCTTCTGTAGCGCGGTACGAGCAGTACTTC
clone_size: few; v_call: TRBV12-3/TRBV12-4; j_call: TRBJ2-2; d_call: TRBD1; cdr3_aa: CASRRTGRNTGELFF; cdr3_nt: TGTGCCAGCAGGCGGACAGGGCGGAACACCGGGGAGCTGTTTTTT
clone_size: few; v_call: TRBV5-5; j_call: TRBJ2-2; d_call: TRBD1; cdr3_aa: CASSFGQGTTGELFF; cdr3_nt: TGTGCCAGCAGCTTCGGACAGGGCACCACCGGGGAGCTGTTTTTT
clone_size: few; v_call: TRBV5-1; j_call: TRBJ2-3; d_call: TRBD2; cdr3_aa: CASSRGLVGSTDTQYF; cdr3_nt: TGCGCCAGCAGCAGGGGACTAGTCGGAAGCACAGATACGCAGTATTTT
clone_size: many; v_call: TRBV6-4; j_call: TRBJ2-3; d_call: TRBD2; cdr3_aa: CASSDGREGSTDTQYF; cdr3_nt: TGTGCCAGCAGTGACGGGCGGGAGGGGAGCACAGATACGCAGTATTTT
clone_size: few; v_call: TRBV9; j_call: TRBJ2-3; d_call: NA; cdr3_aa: CASSVPDRPQDTQYF; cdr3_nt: TGTGCCAGCAGCGTCCCTGACAGGCCCCAGGATACGCAGTATTTT
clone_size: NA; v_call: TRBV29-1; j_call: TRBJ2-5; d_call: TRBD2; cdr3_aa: CSVGVAGETQYF; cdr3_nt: TGCAGCGTTGGGGTAGCGGGGGAGACCCAGTACTTC
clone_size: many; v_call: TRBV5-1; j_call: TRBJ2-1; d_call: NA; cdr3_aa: CASSYEGGYEQFF; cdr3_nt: TGCGCCAGCAGCTACGAGGGCGGGTATGAGCAGTTCTTC
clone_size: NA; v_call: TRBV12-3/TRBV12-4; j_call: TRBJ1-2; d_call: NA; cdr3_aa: CASSQQVYRGYTF; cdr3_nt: TGTGCCAGCAGCCAACAGGTTTACCGTGGCTACACCTTC
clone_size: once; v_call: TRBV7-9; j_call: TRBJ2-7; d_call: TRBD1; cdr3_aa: CASSLGQGGYYEQYF; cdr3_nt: TGTGCCAGCAGTCTCGGACAGGGAGGTTACTACGAGCAGTACTTC
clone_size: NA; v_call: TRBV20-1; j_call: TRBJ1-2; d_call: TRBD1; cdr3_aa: CSAGQGDYGYTF; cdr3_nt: TGCAGTGCTGGCCAGGGGGACTATGGCTACACCTTC
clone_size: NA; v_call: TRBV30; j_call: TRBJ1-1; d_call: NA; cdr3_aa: CAWSVLGQLEAFF; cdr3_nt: TGTGCCTGGAGTGTACTGGGGCAACTTGAAGCTTTCTTT
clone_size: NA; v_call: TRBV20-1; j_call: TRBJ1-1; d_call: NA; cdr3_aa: CSAKDGLNTEAFF; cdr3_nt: TGCAGTGCTAAGGACGGTCTGAACACTGAAGCTTTCTTT
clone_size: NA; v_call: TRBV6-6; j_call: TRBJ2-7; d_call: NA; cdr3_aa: CASSYSQRVGAYEQYF; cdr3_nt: TGTGCCAGCAGTTACTCTCAGCGGGTCGGGGCCTACGAGCAGTACTTC